These T cell receptor beta chains were read from a single sample in a study of CD4 T cell repertoires in COVID-19. The assay was immunoSEQ multiplex PCR, and TCRdb's table has in-frame clones only and misses some. The sample lists about 24,000 clones; 93% were seen once. Specimen: circulating follicular helper CD4+ T cells (cTfh) from blood, collected before the COVID-19 pandemic. The receptor set was obtained from a human donor who had COVID-19. CDR3s include the opening cysteine and the closing phenylalanine or tryptophan. The order of the fields is CDR3 protein, V gene, J gene.

CDR3 protein: CASSQDPSGSNNEQFF; V gene: TRBV4-1; J gene: TRBJ2-1
CDR3 protein: CASRPPNGFNYGYTF; V gene: TRBV7-2; J gene: TRBJ1-2
CDR3 protein: CASSSLIAGEQFF; V gene: TRBV11-2; J gene: TRBJ2-1
CDR3 protein: CAVQGPARGENTEAFF; V gene: TRBV7-9; J gene: TRBJ1-1
CDR3 protein: CASSFGAGPEDTQYF; V gene: TRBV7-2; J gene: TRBJ2-3
CDR3 protein: CASSLMSANGLFF; V gene: TRBV7-9; J gene: TRBJ1-4
CDR3 protein: CASSPSGSSYNEQFF; V gene: TRBV5-5; J gene: TRBJ2-1
CDR3 protein: CASSLAGIEAFF; V gene: TRBV2; J gene: TRBJ1-1
CDR3 protein: CASSLLQNADTQYF; V gene: TRBV5-1; J gene: TRBJ2-3
CDR3 protein: CASAGTSDDEQFF; V gene: TRBV5-1; J gene: TRBJ2-1
CDR3 protein: CASSLQRSAGQETQYF; V gene: TRBV5-1; J gene: TRBJ2-5
CDR3 protein: CSARVIDTQYF; V gene: TRBV20-1; J gene: TRBJ2-3
CDR3 protein: CASSFGEVNYGYTF; V gene: TRBV5-4; J gene: TRBJ1-2
CDR3 protein: CSVGVFGSVTYEQYF; V gene: TRBV29-1; J gene: TRBJ2-7
CDR3 protein: CASSLAGTGGSGANVLTF; V gene: TRBV5-4; J gene: TRBJ2-6
CDR3 protein: CASSEATGNQPQHF; V gene: TRBV6-1; J gene: TRBJ1-5
CDR3 protein: CASSPRRGTPQPQHF; V gene: TRBV18; J gene: TRBJ1-5